This TCR beta chain was observed in a study of molecular identifiers for immune sequencing clone quantification. As for this clonotype: Antigen specificity is unknown. A single base separates this from a much larger clone, so it may be a read error.

Listed TCR primers, together with previously described methods, were used for the bulk TCR libraries. Each CDR3 protein gets one entry after TCRdb re-called the PCR reads with MiXCR. The sample yields about 640,000 distinct CDR3 sequences, nearly 20% seen once. This CDR3 region has 14 residues. Sorted cell numbers of roughly 18,000 to 1,000,000, with 10%, 30% or 50% RNA, served as input for naive CD8 libraries. Based on a CD8+CD4-CCR7+CD45RA+ profile, naive CD8 T cells were sorted. Study-wide results and caveats: Clones with over 20 RNA copies captured over 98% of effector molecules but under 1% of naive ones.

The chain is built from TRBV12-3 or TRBV12-4 and TRBJ2-1; 8 positions match TRBD1. This TCR derives from a human donor in good health. Some libraries in this study had Jurkat cell RNA spiked in. Sequenced: naive CD8+ T cells from blood, with Jurkat cell RNA spiked in. Subset described: FACS-sorted CD8+CD4-CCR7+CD45RA+ naive T cells. CDR3 residues: CTSRLGDRINEQFF. The CDR3 nucleotides are TGTACCAGCAGGCTCGGGGACAGGATCAATGAGCAGTTCTTC.